This T cell receptor beta chain was sequenced for a study of blood T cell repertoires in COVID-19. During active infection, Seattle patients enrolled and were then monitored through disease. In germline, CDR1 is SGHNT, CDR2 YYREEE (reference sequence). V gave up 0 bases and J gave up 7 bases, with 17 bases separating them. The CDR3 length is 16 residues. The repertoire was sequenced with immunoSEQ multiplex PCR; TCRdb's copy has only in-frame clones and lacks some. This table has 270,000 or so clones, under 90% appearing once. The rearrangement uses TRBV5-4 and TRBJ2-1; D perhaps matches TRBD2 (5 bases). The sequence was obtained from a woman in her twenties or thirties with COVID-19, enrolled during active disease. Sequences were obtained from peripheral blood. The CDR3 DNA reads TGTGCCAGCAGCTTGGGGGTAGGACTGGTAAGGAATGAGCAGTTCTTC. Translating it yields CASSLGVGLVRNEQFF.